This T cell receptor beta chain was recorded in a study of blood T cells in healthy people across ages (dated by TCRdb to about 2015). Background for the entire study: In model experiments, template switching captured about one uniquely barcoded TCR beta cDNA molecule for every two T cells. Using deep sequencing normalized with unique cDNA molecular identifiers, the study measured how TCR beta repertoire diversity changes with age. The donors were split into four age groups: young (average around 15 years), middle-aged (about 40), aged (roughly 68) and long-lived (roughly 88). To avoid experimental bias, donors of different ages were spread randomly across the sequencing lanes. Using the same blood draw, the study looked at two additional independent replicas of 1 million unique cDNA reads for two donors, one aged 18 to 29 and the other aged 80 or older. Findings and caveats that apply to the study as a whole: Estimates of total diversity from one million sequenced T cells were regarded as lower bounds and underestimates. As age increased, observed TCR beta diversity per million T cells dropped in a roughly linear way, and a significant reduction was already evident by age roughly 36. The percentage of naive T cells measured by flow cytometry correlated strongly with observed TCR beta diversity. Because donor CMV infection status was unknown, age-related changes in expanded clonotypes were potentially confounded. Since profiling was done on bulk unsorted PBMCs, naive and antigen-experienced compartments could not be conclusively compared. The long-lived group showed more naive CD4+ T cells, fewer expanded clones and increased TCR diversity than the aged group, suggesting age selection.

Libraries were prepared through 5' RACE. TCRdb records Illumina HiSeq 2500 as the sequencer. A second PCR of roughly 6 to 11 cycles was run with a J-beta primer mix and a sample-barcoded 5' primer. A template-switch 5' adaptor carrying 12 random nucleotides introduced a unique molecular identifier onto each TCR beta cDNA molecule. At least 2.5 million CDR3-containing paired-end reads were obtained from each sample. All of the RNA was converted into first-strand cDNA using the Mint cDNA synthesis kit, with a TRBC-specific oligonucleotide serving as the primer. After uracil-DNA glycosylase treatment, a first 18-cycle PCR used universal primers M1SS and BC2_uni_R on all cDNA. Regarding the original processing steps: Normalization of each sample was performed by random selection of 1 million high-quality reads, each carrying a distinct molecular identifier. Reads with shared molecular identifiers were discarded instead of being binned into consensus sequences. MiTCR, set to a Q25 quality threshold and the strictest error-elimination algorithm, was used for CDR3 identification, clonotype clustering and error correction. A nonparametric unseen species model with Euler transformation was used to estimate a lower bound on total TCR beta diversity. TCRdb reran the public reads through fastp at Q25 and MiXCR, keeping productive beta chains. Merged by CDR3 protein, the rows form single entries marked with the most common genes and DNA. In this record, the V and J calls reflect TCRdb's handling and not the investigators' own analysis. The sample table lists 700,000 to 850,000 distinct CDR3 sequences, about 48% of them with a count of one. The ten top clones hold roughly two fifths of the sample.

The donors were about 40 Caucasian individuals from Russia, aged roughly 6 to 90 years, who were systemically healthy. Each donor gave 8 to 10 milliliters of peripheral blood, collected into EDTA-treated Vacutainer tubes. Ficoll-Paque density-gradient centrifugation was used to isolate PBMCs, with at least 7 million obtained per sample. Total RNA was extracted from PBMCs with Trizol reagent, with at least 5 micrograms obtained per sample. For every donor, flow cytometry on a PBMC aliquot measured the percentage of naive CD45RAhigh/CD27high T cells. The germline V and J ends show losses of 5 bases and 2 bases respectively, and no gene match explains 11 bases of the junction. From the cysteine through the phenylalanine, the CDR3 covers 16 amino acids. The retained sequence is limited to the CDR3, 48 bases, with the frame set at the first base. The CDR1 and CDR2 encoded by the germline V gene are SNHLY and FYNNEI.

Concerning this clonotype itself: No cognate antigen has been identified for it. Base qualities are missing; no much larger clone stands one base away.

The sequencing input was blood. The receptor chain draws on TRBV2 and TRBJ2-5, with 7 junctional bases fitting TRBD2. The source is an older man in good health. The nucleotides are TGTGCCAGCAGTTTCCGCGGGCTAGCGGCACAAGAGACCCAGTACTTC. Its protein reads: CASSFRGLAAQETQYF.